The rows below give T cell receptor beta chains drawn from one sample of a study of T cell responses to AZD1222 COVID-19 vaccine. Data came from immunoSEQ multiplex PCR; TCRdb stores just in-frame clones and leaves some out. This table has 140,000 to 150,000 clones, around 83% appearing once. The sample here was peripheral blood, taken 28 days after the second AZD1222 dose. The receptors originated from an adult who received the AZD1222 COVID-19 vaccine. Each CDR3 is given with its conserved first and last residue. The D gene is left open where the match is weak. Where a row states a size, it is once, few, many or the class of an expanded clone; other rows omit it.

v_call	j_call	clone_size	d_call	cdr3_aa	cdr3_nt
TRBV6-1	TRBJ1-5	once	TRBD1	CASSGSGGWGNQPQHF	TGTGCCAGCAGTGGGTCAGGGGGCTGGGGCAATCAGCCCCAGCATTTT
TRBV11-2	TRBJ1-1	-	-	CASRGNWGTEAFF	TGTGCCAGCAGGGGGAACTGGGGCACTGAAGCTTTCTTT
TRBV11-1	TRBJ2-2	-	TRBD2	CASRGLAGVPGELFF	TGTGCCTCCCGAGGACTAGCGGGAGTTCCTGGGGAGCTGTTTTTT
TRBV24-1	TRBJ1-2	-	-	CATSDYGSDGYTF	TGTGCCACCAGTGATTATGGTTCGGATGGCTACACCTTC
TRBV19	TRBJ1-4	-	-	CASSISAATNEKLFF	TGTGCCAGTAGTATTTCGGCTGCAACTAATGAAAAACTGTTTTTT
TRBV5-1	TRBJ2-6	-	-	CASSLADSSLSGANVLTF	TGCGCCAGCAGCTTGGCGGACAGCTCTCTTTCCGGGGCCAACGTCCTGACTTTC
TRBV25-1	TRBJ2-7	-	-	CASHGELSYEQYF	TGTGCCAGCCACGGTGAACTTTCCTACGAGCAGTACTTC
TRBV10-3	TRBJ2-5	-	TRBD1	CASRQGAQETQYF	TGTGCCAGCAGACAGGGGGCCCAAGAGACCCAGTACTTC
TRBV30	TRBJ2-5	once	-	CAWSTGRETQYF	TGTGCCTGGAGTACGGGGAGAGAGACCCAGTACTTC
TRBV7-8	TRBJ2-6	-	TRBD2	CASSLKGLAGSGANVLTF	TGTGCCAGCAGCTTAAAGGGGTTAGCGGGCTCTGGGGCCAACGTCCTGACTTTC
TRBV24-1	TRBJ2-3	-	-	CATSPGAGRPDTQYF	TGTGCCACCAGTCCGGGAGCCGGTCGGCCAGATACGCAGTATTTT
TRBV19	TRBJ1-6	-	TRBD1	CASSMTGGRDNSPLHF	TGTGCCAGTAGTATGACAGGGGGCCGGGATAATTCACCCCTCCACTTT
TRBV27	TRBJ1-2	-	-	CASSSSAGYRGYTF	TGTGCCAGCAGTTCATCTGCTGGGTACAGGGGCTACACCTTC
TRBV5-1	TRBJ2-4	-	TRBD2	CASSSIAGGRNIQYF	TGCGCCAGCAGCTCTATAGCGGGGGGTCGCAACATTCAGTACTTC
TRBV6-5	TRBJ1-1	-	-	CASSYSTLNTEAFF	TGTGCCAGCAGTTACTCGACGTTGAACACTGAAGCTTTCTTT
TRBV4-1	TRBJ2-1	-	-	CASSQARGTTYTEQFF	TGCGCCAGCAGCCAAGCTAGGGGGACCACCTACACTGAGCAGTTCTTC
TRBV10-3	TRBJ1-2	-	-	CAIRSNYGYTF	TGTGCCATCAGATCTAACTATGGCTACACCTTC
TRBV30	TRBJ2-1	few	-	CAWSLGGSGFYNEQFF	TGTGCCTGGAGTTTAGGGGGTAGCGGGTTCTACAATGAGCAGTTCTTC
TRBV9	TRBJ2-1	-	-	CASSVAGRAEQFF	TGTGCCAGCAGCGTAGCGGGAAGGGCCGAGCAGTTCTTC
TRBV6-5	TRBJ1-1	-	TRBD1	CASSLTGVANTEAFF	TGTGCCAGCAGTTTAACAGGGGTCGCGAACACTGAAGCTTTCTTT
TRBV28	TRBJ1-1	-	-	CASSPYFQGNTEAFF	TGTGCCAGCAGTCCCTATTTTCAGGGGAACACTGAAGCTTTCTTT
TRBV7-2	TRBJ1-5	-	-	CASSLGYSNQPQHF	TGTGCCAGCAGCTTAGGTTATAGCAATCAGCCCCAGCATTTT
TRBV5-1	TRBJ1-2	-	-	CASRQGPTNYGYTF	TGCGCCAGCAGGCAGGGACCAACTAACTATGGCTACACCTTC
TRBV18	TRBJ2-7	once	-	CASSPLRDARGNEQYF	TGTGCCAGCTCACCACTCCGGGACGCTCGTGGTAACGAGCAGTACTTC
TRBV5-1	TRBJ1-1	once	-	CASSLGWNTEAFF	TGCGCCAGCAGCCTCGGATGGAACACTGAAGCTTTCTTT
TRBV20-1	TRBJ2-5	-	-	CSAKLRETQYF	TGCAGTGCTAAGCTTCGAGAGACCCAGTACTTC
TRBV5-1	TRBJ1-5	-	TRBD1	CASSLTGVVNQPQHF	TGCGCCAGCAGCTTAACAGGGGTTGTCAATCAGCCCCAGCATTTT
TRBV7-2	TRBJ2-5	-	-	CASSPAGLALETQYF	TGTGCCAGCAGCCCCGCAGGGCTAGCGTTGGAGACCCAGTACTTC
TRBV23-1	TRBJ1-4	-	TRBD1	CASSHPTGFSTNEKLFF	TGCGCCAGCAGTCATCCGACAGGGTTCTCAACTAATGAAAAACTGTTTTTT
TRBV3-1/TRBV3-2	TRBJ2-2	-	-	CASSLGPANTGELFF	TGTGCCAGCAGCCTCGGACCTGCGAACACCGGGGAGCTGTTTTTT
TRBV29-1	TRBJ2-2	once	TRBD2	CSVRGGQTGELFF	TGCAGCGTTCGGGGGGGACAAACCGGGGAGCTGTTTTTT
TRBV7-2	TRBJ1-3	-	-	CASSPQGNTIYF	TGTGCCAGCAGCCCTCAGGGAAACACCATATATTTT
TRBV7-9	TRBJ1-3	-	TRBD1	CASSPGTGGRNTIYF	TGTGCCAGCAGCCCGGGGACAGGGGGCAGAAACACCATATATTTT
TRBV18	TRBJ2-7	-	TRBD2	CASSPPVGGLAGVSYEQYF	TGTGCCAGCTCACCACCGGTTGGGGGACTAGCGGGAGTATCGTACGAGCAGTACTTC
TRBV27	TRBJ1-6	-	-	CASSLSGGGSPLHF	TGTGCCAGCAGTTTATCAGGGGGGGGCTCACCCCTCCACTTT
TRBV11-2	TRBJ2-2	-	-	CASSSPFGSTGELFF	TGTGCCAGCAGCTCCCCGTTCGGTTCCACCGGGGAGCTGTTTTTT
TRBV2	TRBJ1-1	-	-	CASASDGGGPEAFF	TGTGCCAGCGCTTCGGACGGTGGAGGCCCTGAAGCTTTCTTT
TRBV2	TRBJ2-2	-	TRBD1	CASRGQEYTGELFF	TGTGCCAGCAGGGGACAGGAGTACACCGGGGAGCTGTTTTTT
TRBV6-1	TRBJ1-5	-	-	CASSELGNLYQPQHF	TGTGCCAGCAGTGAACTGGGAAACTTATACCAGCCCCAGCATTTT
TRBV6-4	TRBJ2-5	-	-	CASSNTGLETQYF	TGTGCCAGCAGTAACACAGGGCTGGAGACCCAGTACTTC
TRBV6-5	TRBJ1-2	-	-	CASSPTWTNYGYTF	TGTGCCAGCAGTCCAACCTGGACTAACTATGGCTACACCTTC
TRBV19	TRBJ1-2	-	TRBD1	CASSISRTGGYTF	TGTGCCAGTAGTATTTCTCGGACAGGAGGCTACACCTTC
TRBV6-6	TRBJ1-1	few	-	CASSVELLRENTEAFF	TGTGCCAGCAGCGTAGAACTCCTTCGGGAGAACACTGAAGCTTTCTTT
TRBV6-5	TRBJ1-2	-	TRBD1	CATTSRGKTGYGYTF	TGTGCCACCACCTCCAGGGGGAAGACAGGCTATGGCTACACCTTC
TRBV27	TRBJ2-2	few	TRBD2	CASSITSGVNTGELFF	TGTGCCAGCAGTATTACTAGCGGGGTGAACACCGGGGAGCTGTTTTTT
TRBV5-6	TRBJ2-5	-	TRBD1	CASSLRQGRETQYF	TGTGCCAGCAGCTTGAGACAGGGAAGGGAGACCCAGTACTTC
TRBV12-3/TRBV12-4	TRBJ2-4	-	-	CATAFARNQYF	TGTGCCACCGCTTTCGCCCGCAACCAGTACTTC
TRBV24-1	TRBJ1-2	-	-	CATSDFGGGYTF	TGTGCCACCAGTGATTTCGGCGGAGGCTACACCTTC
TRBV11-2	TRBJ1-5	-	-	CASSLSRGGQPQHF	TGTGCCAGCAGCTTAAGCCGGGGAGGTCAGCCCCAGCATTTT
TRBV6-5	TRBJ2-1	-	TRBD2	CASSSGSVNEQFF	TGTGCCAGCTCCAGCGGGAGTGTGAATGAGCAGTTCTTC
TRBV19	TRBJ1-2	-	TRBD1	CASCDRGSNYGYTF	TGTGCCAGTTGCGACAGGGGCTCTAACTATGGCTACACCTTC
TRBV25-1	TRBJ1-4	-	-	CASSENTGEKLFF	TGTGCCAGCAGTGAGAACACAGGGGAAAAACTGTTTTTT
TRBV5-1	TRBJ2-3	once	-	CASSVQATPHTDTQYF	TGCGCCAGCAGCGTCCAAGCGACGCCCCACACAGATACGCAGTATTTT
TRBV3-1/TRBV3-2	TRBJ2-3	-	-	CASTTRGTSTDTQYF	TGTGCCAGCACTACCCGGGGTACTAGCACAGATACGCAGTATTTT
TRBV6-1	TRBJ2-1	-	-	CASSAQGTWGGNEQFF	TGTGCCAGCAGTGCCCAGGGGACTTGGGGAGGTAATGAGCAGTTCTTC
TRBV13	TRBJ2-5	-	-	CASSLGGTQGETQYF	TGTGCCAGCAGCTTAGGCGGGACTCAAGGGGAGACCCAGTACTTC
TRBV19	TRBJ1-5	-	TRBD1	CASSSQGTGNQPQHF	TGTGCCAGTAGTTCACAGGGGACTGGTAATCAGCCCCAGCATTTT
TRBV11-3	TRBJ2-2	-	TRBD2	CASSRGLAGSNTGELFF	TGTGCCAGCAGCCGTGGACTAGCGGGGTCGAACACCGGGGAGCTGTTTTTT
TRBV5-1	TRBJ2-5	-	-	CASSRVQETQYF	TGCGCCAGCAGCCGGGTACAAGAGACCCAGTACTTC